This T cell receptor (beta chain) was found in a study of molecular identifiers for immune sequencing clone quantification. CDR1 and CDR2 from the germline V gene are MGHRA and YSYEKL. Trimming took 1 base from V and 5 from J; bases not matched to a gene: 8. CDR3 length: 16 residues. TCRdb re-called the PCR reads with MiXCR, one entry per CDR3 protein. The sample records under 800,000 distinct CDR3 sequences, roughly 23% being singletons. This clonotype was seen more than once but under ten times. The chain joins TRBV4-1 to TRBJ1-1, with 9 bases aligning to TRBD1. The TCR originated in a human donor in good health. Some libraries in this study had Jurkat cell RNA spiked in. Sample: naive CD8+ T cells from blood, with Jurkat cell RNA spiked in. Subset given: FACS-sorted CD8+CD4-CCR7+CD45RA+ naive T cells. The CDR3 loop reads CASSQVAGTGSTEAFF. The CDR3 bases are TGCGCCAGCAGCCAAGTAGCTGGGACAGGGTCGACTGAAGCTTTCTTT.